These 15 T cell receptor beta chains were sequenced from one sample in a study of radiation and T cells in renal cell carcinoma. Documented time point: baseline pretreatment blood. Treatment reported: 15 Gy SBRT to primary tumor, nephrectomy 4 weeks later. The assay was immunoSEQ multiplex PCR, and TCRdb's table has in-frame clones only and misses some. The table has about 95,000 clones, roughly 90% seen once; the top ten hold approximately 7.9%. This material consisted of blood, taken from a patient whose treatment included radiotherapy and nephrectomy. These receptors originate from a middle-aged man with renal cell carcinoma.

The V call is TRBV18, the J call TRBJ2-5, with D tentatively TRBD1 (6 bases). From germline, CDR1 is KGHSH and CDR2 LQKENI. There are 16 residues in the CDR3. With 3 bases removed from V and 0 bases from J, the gap between germline ends came to 14 bases. DNA for the CDR3: TGTGCCAGCTCACCCCCAGGGGCTGAATACCAAGAGACCCAGTACTTC. Its protein product is CASSPPGAEYQETQYF.

V usage is TRBV10-1 and J usage is TRBJ2-7; TRBD2 matches 8 bases. This CDR3 contains 14 residues. CDR1 and CDR2 from the germline V gene are WNHNN and SYGVQD (reference sequence). The trim removed 3 bases at V and 5 bases at J, leaving 6 bases unmatched. The DNA for the CDR3 is TGCGCCAGCAGTGACGGGAGGGCCGGCGACGAGCAGTACTTC. Amino acids: CASSDGRAGDEQYF.

CDR3 nucleotides: TGTGCCAGCAACCCCGGGACAGGAGGATATGGCTACACCTTC. This sequence encodes CASNPGTGGYGYTF. The chain uses TRBV6-6 and TRBJ1-2; the match to TRBD1 covers 8 bases. The CDR3 sequence is 14 residues long. Germline V gene sequence: CDR1 MNHNY, CDR2 SVGAGI (reference sequence). Trimming took 7 bases from V and 5 from J; bases not matched to a gene: 9.

There are many counts of this clone. The rearrangement links TRBV7-9 to TRBJ1-1; TRBD1 matches 10 bases. The CDR3 length is 14 residues. From germline, CDR1 is SEHNR and CDR2 FQNEAQ (reference sequence). V gave up 3 bases and J gave up 4 bases; unmatched junction bases: 2. The CDR3 here is CASSLRTGGTEAFF. The CDR3 DNA sequence: TGTGCCAGCAGCTTGCGGACAGGGGGCACTGAAGCTTTCTTT.

This chain links TRBV5-1 with TRBJ1-3; no firm D call. The CDR3 contains 14 residues. V gave up 0 bases and J gave up 2 bases, with 6 bases separating them. CDR1 and CDR2 from the germline V gene are SGHRS and YFSETQ. CDR3 region: CASSLGTAGNTIYF. The CDR3 DNA is TGCGCCAGCAGCTTGGGTACGGCTGGAAACACCATATATTTT.

The genes are TRBV9 and TRBJ2-3, with TRBD1 matching over 9 bases. The CDR3 contains 15 residues. V lost 4 bases and J lost 3; bases outside the gene matches: 6. Germline-derived CDR1 and CDR2 are SGDLS and YYNGEE. The CDR3 spells CASSPQTGGTDTQYF. The CDR3 nucleotides are TGTGCCAGCAGCCCCCAGACAGGGGGTACAGATACGCAGTATTTT.

The V and J genes are TRBV28 and TRBJ1-1; D is possibly TRBD1 (5 bases). Germline lookup yields CDR1 MDHEN and CDR2 SYDVKM. This CDR3 contains 14 residues. With 7 bases removed from V and 4 bases from J, the gap between germline ends came to 16 bases. The CDR3 spells CASTRGQTATEAFF. Here the CDR3 DNA reads TGTGCCAGCACTAGGGGCCAGACAGCCACTGAAGCTTTCTTT. The full variable domain, with the rest looked up from reference TRBV28 and TRBJ1-1, is DVKVTQSSRYLVKRTGEKVFLECVQDMDHENMFWYRQDPGLGLRLIYFSYDVKMKEKGDIPEGYSVSREKKERFSLILESASTNQTSMYLCASTRGQTATEAFFGQGTRLTVV.

The chain has TRBV15 and TRBJ1-2; D not certain. V dropped 1 base and J dropped 3 bases, with 15 bases sitting between them. Germline lookup yields CDR1 LNHNV and CDR2 YYDKDF (reference sequence). CDR3 length: 16 amino acids. DNA for the CDR3: TGTGCCACCAGCAGAGTGAGAGTGTTTCTTGACTATGGCTACACCTTC. It yields the protein CATSRVRVFLDYGYTF.

CDR3 sequence reads: CSAQQANYGYTF. The CDR3 DNA is TGCAGCGCCCAACAAGCTAACTATGGCTACACCTTC. The chain uses TRBV29-1 and TRBJ1-2, with D hard to call. This CDR3 region has 12 residues. The germline gives CDR1 SQVTM, CDR2 ANQGSEA. Trimming shortened V by 7 bases and J by 0 bases, and 9 bases separated the two germline ends.

This CDR3 reads CASSLETGLEQYF. CDR3 coding DNA: TGCGCCAGCAGCCTAGAGACAGGGCTCGAGCAGTACTTC. The chain recombines TRBV5-1 with TRBJ2-7, with 7 bases fitting TRBD1. V shed 4 bases, J shed 6 bases, and the junction held 7 bases outside the gene matches. The CDR3 sequence is 13 residues long. Germline CDR1 is SGHRS and CDR2 is YFSETQ.

This chain joins TRBV4-3 and TRBJ2-7, with 9 bases identical to TRBD1. The germline gives CDR1 LGHNA, CDR2 YSLEER. Trimming took 0 bases from V and 3 from J; bases not matched to a gene: 3. This CDR3 spans 15 amino acids. The CDR3 spells CASSQDLGQGYEQYF. For the CDR3, the DNA is TGCGCCAGCAGCCAAGATTTGGGACAGGGCTACGAGCAGTACTTC.

This clone occurred a few times. V is TRBV5-1 and J is TRBJ1-1; D perhaps matches TRBD1 (5 bases). The CDR3 consists of 15 residues. Per the germline V gene, CDR1 is SGHRS and CDR2 is YFSETQ. Deletions cut 4 bases from V and 4 bases from J, with 17 bases between. This CDR3 is CASSELRGRLTEAFF. The CDR3 DNA reads TGCGCCAGCAGCGAACTAAGGGGTAGGCTCACTGAAGCTTTCTTT.

The V call is TRBV30, the J call TRBJ1-1; D unresolved. The CDR3 totals 13 residues. Between the trimmed V and J ends, which lost 4 bases and 3 bases, there was a span of 12 bases. Germline V gene data show CDR1 as GTSNPN and CDR2 as SVGIG (reference sequence). As DNA, the CDR3 is TGTGCCTGGACCAAAAGGGCCGACACTGAAGCTTTCTTT. Its protein product is CAWTKRADTEAFF.

The chain joins TRBV13 to TRBJ1-1, with D possibly being TRBD1 (5 bases). The CDR3 extends over 15 amino acids. The V gene lost 0 bases and the J gene lost 2 bases, with 10 bases spanning the gap. The germline V gene has CDR1 PRHDT and CDR2 FYEKMQ (reference sequence). The DNA of the CDR3 is TGTGCCAGCAGCTTAGGCGTCGGGGGTAACACTGAAGCTTTCTTT. Translated, it gives CASSLGVGGNTEAFF.

The V and J genes are TRBV21-1 and TRBJ2-1; the table names TRBD2, a call not compared with the DNA. TRBV21-1 is termed a pseudogene. The CDR3 consists of 16 residues. CDR3 nucleotides: TGTGCCAGCAGCATACGTCAGGGACTACCCTACAATGAGCAGTTCTTC. It translates to CASSIRQGLPYNEQFF.